This T cell receptor beta chain originates from a study of T cell responses to AZD1222 COVID-19 vaccine. This clone was seen only once. Its antigen is not identified. Points from the study as a whole: CD4 TCRs associated with vaccination spanned spike, dominating at 160-218 and 743-854. Targeting of unmutated variant regions was reportedly seen in nearly half of spike-specific TCRs. Donors were largely white British and mainly female; clonal diversity was possibly underestimated.

J lost 8 bases, V lost 10 bases, and 8 bases had no gene match. Germline V lookup: CDR1 MNHEY, CDR2 SVGAGI. CDR3 size: 12 residues. Produced via immunoSEQ multiplex PCR; TCRdb's table is partial and in-frame only. This sample carries about 160,000 clones, 75% to 95% of them seen once, and the ten largest clones take approximately 3%. V is TRBV6-5 and J is TRBJ1-2, with 9 positions matching TRBD1. This TCR came from an adult who received the AZD1222 COVID-19 vaccine. This specimen consisted of peripheral blood, obtained 28 days after the second AZD1222 dose. The CDR3 DNA reads as TGTGCCACCGCACAGGGGGCGAGAGGCTACACCTTC. This translates into CATAQGARGYTF.